The present TCR beta chain was sequenced within a study of OX40 agonist ivuxolimab in advanced cancers. Study findings and constraints: Those patients achieving a partial response at 0.1-3.0 mg/kg showed among the lowest clonal expansion. More expanded clones were seen, on average, in CD8+ T cells than in CD4+. CD4+ and CD8+ blood T cells expanded clonally by week 6 at 0.1 to 3.0 mg/kg.

About this clone: Antigen unknown.

Repertoires were generated with immunoSEQ multiplex PCR, while TCRdb's copy carries only in-frame clones and drops some. Altogether more than 85,000 clones are present, 75% to 95% being singletons, with the ten largest covering 0.25% to 0.35%. This clonotype was sampled from an adult with an advanced solid tumor such as melanoma, head and neck, liver or kidney cancer. Source: CD4+ or CD8+ T cells sorted from blood, taken in a trial of the OX40 agonist ivuxolimab.

This CDR3 is CASSRVTSGKGRETQYF. CDR3 bases: TGTGCCAGCAGCCGGGTCACTAGCGGGAAGGGTAGAGAGACCCAGTACTTC. J is TRBJ2-5 and V is TRBV7-6; 10 nucleotides agree with TRBD2. The CDR3 runs 17 residues. From germline, CDR1 is SGHVS and CDR2 FNYEAQ. V lost 5 bases to trimming and J lost 4 bases; unmatched junction nucleotides: 13. The full variable domain, completed using reference TRBV7-6 and TRBJ2-5, is GAGVSQSPRYKVTKRGQDVALRCDPISGHVSLYWYRQALGQGPEFLTYFNYEAQQDKSGLPNDRFSAERPEGSISTLTIQRTEQRDSAMYRCASSRVTSGKGRETQYFGPGTRLLVL.